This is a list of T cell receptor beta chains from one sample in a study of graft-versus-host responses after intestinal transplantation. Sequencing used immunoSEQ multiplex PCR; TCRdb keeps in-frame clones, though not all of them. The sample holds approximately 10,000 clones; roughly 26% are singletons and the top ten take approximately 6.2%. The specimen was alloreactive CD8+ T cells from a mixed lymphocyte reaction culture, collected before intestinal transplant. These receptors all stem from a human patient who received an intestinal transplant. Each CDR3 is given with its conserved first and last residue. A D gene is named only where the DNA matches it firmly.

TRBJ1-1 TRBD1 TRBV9 CASSVGGGVTEAFF
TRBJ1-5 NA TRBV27 CASSFSNQPQHF
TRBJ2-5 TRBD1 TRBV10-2 CASSEGADRVRETQYF
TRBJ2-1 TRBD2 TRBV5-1 CASSSPSGGGYEQFF
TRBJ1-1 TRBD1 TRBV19 CASSIWGQGNTEAFF
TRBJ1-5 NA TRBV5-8 CASSLGTVRGGYQPQHF
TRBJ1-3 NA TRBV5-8 CASSRGIASGNTIYF
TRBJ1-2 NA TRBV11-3 CASSLPPLGENYGYTF
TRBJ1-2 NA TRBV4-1 CASSQGPSTDYTF
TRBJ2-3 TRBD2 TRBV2 CASRTLAGDYTDTQYF
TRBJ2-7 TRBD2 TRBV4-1 CASSLVLAGVLEQYF
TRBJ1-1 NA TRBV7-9 CASSSRDTEAFF
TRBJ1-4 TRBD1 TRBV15 CATSSHRTGDEKLFF
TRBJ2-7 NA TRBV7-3 CASSAASSYEQYF
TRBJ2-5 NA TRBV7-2 CASSLGRSEGETQYF
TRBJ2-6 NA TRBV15 CATSITGYGANVLTF
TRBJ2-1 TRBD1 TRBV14 CASGKDRGYNEQFF
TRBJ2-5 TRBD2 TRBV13 CASSLGTSGFETQYF
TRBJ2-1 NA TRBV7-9 CASRPQGSSYNEQFF
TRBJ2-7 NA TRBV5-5 CASSLVAGMSSYEQYF
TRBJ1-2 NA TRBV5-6 CASSRLHGYTF
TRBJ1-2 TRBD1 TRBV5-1 CASSSRTGRLGYGYTF
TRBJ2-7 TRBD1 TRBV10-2 CASGGTGGAYVADEQYF
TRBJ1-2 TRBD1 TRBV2 CASSEVQDRGYGYTF
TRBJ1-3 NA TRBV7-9 CASSPTGGGLGNTIYF
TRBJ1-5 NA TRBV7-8 CASRMEAGNQPQHF
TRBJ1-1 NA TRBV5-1 CASSLGGGPTEAFF
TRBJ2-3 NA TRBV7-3 CASSFGGTDTQYF
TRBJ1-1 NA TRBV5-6 CASTDTLNTEAFF
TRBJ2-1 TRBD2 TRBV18 CASSPGLAGGNEQFF
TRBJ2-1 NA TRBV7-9 CASSLLIAVSYNEQFF
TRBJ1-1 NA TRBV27 CASSLSAGYTEAFF
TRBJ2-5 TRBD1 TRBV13 CASSLPGQGAGWGTQYF
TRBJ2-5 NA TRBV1 CTSSQVGGGRRETQYF
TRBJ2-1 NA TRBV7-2 CASSPGGNEQFF
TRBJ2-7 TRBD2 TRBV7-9 CASSWGLVEQYF
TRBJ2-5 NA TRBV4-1 CASSQDRETQYF
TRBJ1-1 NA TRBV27 CASSPLGGGTEAFF
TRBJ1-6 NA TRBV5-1 CASSLGTLTYNSPLHF
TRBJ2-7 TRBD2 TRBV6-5 CASTQIGGTYEQYF
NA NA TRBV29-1 CSVEGYGGYYEQYF
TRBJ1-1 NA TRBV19 CASSIWDQGNTEAFF
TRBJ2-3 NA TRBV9 CASSAGWRLTTDTQYF
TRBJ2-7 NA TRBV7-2 CASSLKTWLGYEQYF
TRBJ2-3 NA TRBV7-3 CASSLVGGAQDTQYF
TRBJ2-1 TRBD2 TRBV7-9 CASSPPGGGYNEQFF
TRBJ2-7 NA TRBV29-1 CSVLGHTSSYEQYF
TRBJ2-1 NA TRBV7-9 CAETQEAGPYNEQFF
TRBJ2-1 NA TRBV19 CASSIGTPRNEQFF
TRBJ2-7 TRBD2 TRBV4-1 CASSQVWGGTYEQYF
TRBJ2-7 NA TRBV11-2 CASSYGGAHEQYF